This record concerns one T cell receptor (beta chain) sequence. Its target is unknown. The CDR3 runs to 14 residues. CDR1 SGHAT and CDR2 FQNNGV come from the germline V gene. J gave up 8 bases and V 1 base, and 4 bases lay outside the gene matches. Researchers ran the PCR with 60 Vbeta and 13 Jbeta primers. The table came from immunoSEQ multiplex PCR; TCRdb's copy has only in-frame clones and leaves some out. The sample lists approximately 130,000 clones, more than 70% occurring once. The data are from a study of cytomegalovirus exposure and HLA in healthy donors. Study-wide points: An analysis that came later showed most CMV-associated TCR beta chains appearing HLA-restricted. TRBV6-2, TRBV6-3 and some other V segments were unresolvable in 87-base-pair reads.

The study sampled nominally healthy donors, though unrecorded immune exposures were likely. What was sequenced was PBMCs. This receptor was obtained from a woman under 40 in good health and CMV-seropositive. This sequence joins TRBV11-2 and TRBJ1-2, with 10 bases lining up with TRBD1. The CDR3 here is CASSLADRGFGYTF. The CDR3 DNA is TGTGCCAGCAGCTTAGCGGACAGGGGGTTCGGCTACACCTTC.